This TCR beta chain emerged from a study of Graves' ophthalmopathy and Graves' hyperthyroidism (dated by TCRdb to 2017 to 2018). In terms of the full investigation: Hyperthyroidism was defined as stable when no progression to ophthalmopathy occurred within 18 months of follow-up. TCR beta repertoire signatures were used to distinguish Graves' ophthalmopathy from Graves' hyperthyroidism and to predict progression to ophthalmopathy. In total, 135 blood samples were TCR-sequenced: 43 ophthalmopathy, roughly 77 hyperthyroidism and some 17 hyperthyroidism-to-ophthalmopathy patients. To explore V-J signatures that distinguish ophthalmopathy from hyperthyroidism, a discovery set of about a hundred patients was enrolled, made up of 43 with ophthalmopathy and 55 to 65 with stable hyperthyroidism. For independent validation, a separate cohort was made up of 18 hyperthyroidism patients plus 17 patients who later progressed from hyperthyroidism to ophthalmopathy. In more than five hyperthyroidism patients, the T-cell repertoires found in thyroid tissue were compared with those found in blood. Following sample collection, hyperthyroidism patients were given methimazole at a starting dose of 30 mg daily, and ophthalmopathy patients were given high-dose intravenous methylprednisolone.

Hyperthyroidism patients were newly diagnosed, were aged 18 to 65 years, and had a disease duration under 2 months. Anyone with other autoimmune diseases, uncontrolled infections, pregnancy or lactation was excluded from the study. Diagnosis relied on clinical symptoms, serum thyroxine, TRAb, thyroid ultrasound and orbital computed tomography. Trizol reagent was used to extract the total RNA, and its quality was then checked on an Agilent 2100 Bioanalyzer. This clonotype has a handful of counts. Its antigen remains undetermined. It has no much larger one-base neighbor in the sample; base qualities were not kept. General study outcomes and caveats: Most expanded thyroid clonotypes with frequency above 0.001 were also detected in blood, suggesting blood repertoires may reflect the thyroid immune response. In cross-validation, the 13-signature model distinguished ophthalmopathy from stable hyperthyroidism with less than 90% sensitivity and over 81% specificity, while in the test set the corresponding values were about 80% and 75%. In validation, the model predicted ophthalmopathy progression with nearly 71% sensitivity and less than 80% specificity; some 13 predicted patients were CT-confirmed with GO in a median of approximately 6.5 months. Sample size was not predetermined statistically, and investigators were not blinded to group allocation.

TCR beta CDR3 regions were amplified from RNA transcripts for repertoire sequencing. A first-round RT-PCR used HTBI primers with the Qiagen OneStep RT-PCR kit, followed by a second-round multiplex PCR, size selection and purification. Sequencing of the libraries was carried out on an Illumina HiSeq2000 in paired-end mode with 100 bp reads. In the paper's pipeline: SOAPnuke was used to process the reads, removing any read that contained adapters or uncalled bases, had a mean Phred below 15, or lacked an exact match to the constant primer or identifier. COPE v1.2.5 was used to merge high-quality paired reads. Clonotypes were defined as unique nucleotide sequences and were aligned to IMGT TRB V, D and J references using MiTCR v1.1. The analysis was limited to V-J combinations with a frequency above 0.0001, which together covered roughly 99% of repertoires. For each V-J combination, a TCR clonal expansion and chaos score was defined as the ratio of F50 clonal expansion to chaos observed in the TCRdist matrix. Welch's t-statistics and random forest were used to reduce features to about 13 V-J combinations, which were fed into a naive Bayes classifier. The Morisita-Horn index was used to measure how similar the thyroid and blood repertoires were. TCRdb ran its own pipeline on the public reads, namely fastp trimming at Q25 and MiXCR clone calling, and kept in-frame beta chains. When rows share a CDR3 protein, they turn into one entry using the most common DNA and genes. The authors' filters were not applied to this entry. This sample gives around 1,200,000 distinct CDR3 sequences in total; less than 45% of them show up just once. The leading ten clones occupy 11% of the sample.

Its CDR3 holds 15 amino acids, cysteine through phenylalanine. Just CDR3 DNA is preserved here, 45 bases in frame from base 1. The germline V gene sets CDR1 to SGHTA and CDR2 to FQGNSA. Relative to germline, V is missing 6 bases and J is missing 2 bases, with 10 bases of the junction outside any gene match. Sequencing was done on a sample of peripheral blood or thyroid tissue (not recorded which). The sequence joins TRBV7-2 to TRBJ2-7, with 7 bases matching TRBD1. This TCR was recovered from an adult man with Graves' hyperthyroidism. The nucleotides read TGTGCCAGCAGTCCTAACTTCCAGGGGGCCTACGAGCAGTACTTC. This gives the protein CASSPNFQGAYEQYF.